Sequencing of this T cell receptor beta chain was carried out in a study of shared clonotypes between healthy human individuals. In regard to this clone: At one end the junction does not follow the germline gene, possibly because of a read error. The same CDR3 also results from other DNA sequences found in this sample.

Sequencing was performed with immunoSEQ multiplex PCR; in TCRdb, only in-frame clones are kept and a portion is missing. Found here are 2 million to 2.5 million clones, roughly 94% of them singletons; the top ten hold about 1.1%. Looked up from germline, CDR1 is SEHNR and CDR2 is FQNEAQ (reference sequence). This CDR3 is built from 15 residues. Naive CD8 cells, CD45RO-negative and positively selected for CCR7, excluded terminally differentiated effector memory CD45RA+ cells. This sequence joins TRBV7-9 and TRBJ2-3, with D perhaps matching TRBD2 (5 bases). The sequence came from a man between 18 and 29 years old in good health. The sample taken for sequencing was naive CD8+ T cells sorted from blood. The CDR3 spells CASSLDWTSTDTQYF. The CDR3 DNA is TGTGCTAGCAGCTTAGATTGGACTAGCACAGATACGCAGTATTTT.